The TCR beta chain under discussion was sequenced for a study of cytomegalovirus exposure and HLA in healthy donors. Study details: Unique TCR beta sequences numbering approximately 100 million came from about 180 million T cells in an earlier analysis. Of 398 genotyped donors, around 84% clustered with self-reported Caucasian donors. General study results and limits: Among immune exposure information, only CMV serostatus was available.

Amplification used 60 Vbeta primers and 13 Jbeta primers. The repertoire was sequenced with immunoSEQ multiplex PCR; TCRdb's copy has only in-frame clones and lacks some. The table has more than 95,000 clones, 79% seen once; the top ten hold 3.5% to 4.5%. Notes on this clone: What it recognizes is unknown.

This sequence was found in a man between 25 and 39 years old in good health and CMV-seropositive. Specimen: PBMCs.

CDR3 amino acids: CASSHSPAGNHEQYF. The CDR3 bases are TGCGCCAGCAGCCATAGTCCAGCGGGAAACCACGAGCAGTACTTC. The gene calls are TRBV4-1 and TRBJ2-5, with TRBD2 identical over 7 bases. The J call could be wrong; TRBJ2-7 is a better fit for the DNA end. Germline V gives CDR1 MGHRA, CDR2 YSYEKL. CDR3 length equals 15 residues.